The entry that follows covers one T cell receptor beta chain sequence. Antigen: not known. This entry is derived from a study of graft-versus-host responses after intestinal transplantation. Overall study: For approximately three years after anti-thymocyte globulin induction, all recipients took tacrolimus and steroids.

Germline lookup yields CDR1 KGHSH and CDR2 LQKENI. Losses at the gene ends were 1 base for V and 9 bases for J; bases not matched to a gene: 5. The CDR3 spans 15 residues. Produced via immunoSEQ multiplex PCR; TCRdb's table is partial and in-frame only. Found here are about 97,000 clones, 91% of them singletons; the top ten hold roughly 0.2%. The rearrangement links TRBV18 to TRBJ1-6; 8 nucleotides match TRBD1. Sequenced here: unstimulated CD4+ T cells sorted from spleen or lymph node cells, sampled before transplant. This TCR was sampled from a human donor who was the organ donor for an intestinal transplant. The CDR3 DNA sequence: TGTGCCAGCTCACCACAGGGACAGGAATTTTCACCCCTCCACTTT. Translating gives CASSPQGQEFSPLHF.